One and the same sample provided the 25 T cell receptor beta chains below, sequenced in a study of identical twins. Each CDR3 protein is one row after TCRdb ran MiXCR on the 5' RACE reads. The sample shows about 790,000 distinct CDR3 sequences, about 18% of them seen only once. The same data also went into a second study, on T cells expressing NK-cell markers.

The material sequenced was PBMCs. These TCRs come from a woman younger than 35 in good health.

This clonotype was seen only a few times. Here the CDR3 reads CAWSNLAGTGSEKLFF. In DNA, the CDR3 is TGTGCCTGGAGCAATCTCGCCGGGACAGGTAGTGAAAAACTGTTTTTT. The chain recombines TRBV30 with TRBJ1-4, with 8 bases lining up with TRBD1. Looked up from germline, CDR1 is GTSNPN and CDR2 is SVGIG (reference sequence). V dropped 3 bases and J dropped 7; count of bases not matched to a gene: 13. The CDR3 contains 16 residues.

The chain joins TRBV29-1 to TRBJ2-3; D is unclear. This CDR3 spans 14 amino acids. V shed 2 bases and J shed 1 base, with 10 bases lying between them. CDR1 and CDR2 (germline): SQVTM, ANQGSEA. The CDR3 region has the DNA TGCAGCGTTGAAACCCCAGGACGCACAGATACGCAGTATTTT. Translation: CSVETPGRTDTQYF.

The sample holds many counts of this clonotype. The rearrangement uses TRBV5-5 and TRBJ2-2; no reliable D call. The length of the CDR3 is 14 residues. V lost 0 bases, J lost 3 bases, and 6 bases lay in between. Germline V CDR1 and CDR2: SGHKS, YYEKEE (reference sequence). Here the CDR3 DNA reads TGTGCCAGCAGCTTGGTAGAGGACACCGGGGAGCTGTTTTTT. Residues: CASSLVEDTGELFF.

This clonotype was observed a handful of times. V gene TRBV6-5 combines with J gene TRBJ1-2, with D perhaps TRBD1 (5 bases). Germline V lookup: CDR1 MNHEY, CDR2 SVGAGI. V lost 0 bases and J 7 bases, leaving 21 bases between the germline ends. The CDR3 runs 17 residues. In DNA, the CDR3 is TGTGCCAGCAGTTACTCCCTTAGGGCTGCAGGGCCGGTTGGCTACACCTTC. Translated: CASSYSLRAAGPVGYTF.

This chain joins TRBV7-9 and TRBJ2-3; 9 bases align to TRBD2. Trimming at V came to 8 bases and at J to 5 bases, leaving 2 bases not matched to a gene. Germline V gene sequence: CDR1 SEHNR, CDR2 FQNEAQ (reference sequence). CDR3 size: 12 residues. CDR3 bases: TGTGCCAGCGCGGGAGGGGGAGATACGCAGTATTTT. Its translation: CASAGGGDTQYF.

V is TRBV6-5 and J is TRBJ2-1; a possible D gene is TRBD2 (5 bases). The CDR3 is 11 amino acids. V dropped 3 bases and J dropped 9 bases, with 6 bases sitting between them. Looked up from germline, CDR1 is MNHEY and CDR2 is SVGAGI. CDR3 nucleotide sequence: TGTGCCAGCAGTTATGAGGGTGAGCAGTTCTTC. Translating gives CASSYEGEQFF.

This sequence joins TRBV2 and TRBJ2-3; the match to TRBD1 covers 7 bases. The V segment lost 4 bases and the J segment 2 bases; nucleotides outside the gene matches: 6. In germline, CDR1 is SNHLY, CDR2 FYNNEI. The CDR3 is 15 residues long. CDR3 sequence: CASSGQGMFTDTQYF. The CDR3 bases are TGTGCCAGCAGTGGACAGGGAATGTTCACAGATACGCAGTATTTT.

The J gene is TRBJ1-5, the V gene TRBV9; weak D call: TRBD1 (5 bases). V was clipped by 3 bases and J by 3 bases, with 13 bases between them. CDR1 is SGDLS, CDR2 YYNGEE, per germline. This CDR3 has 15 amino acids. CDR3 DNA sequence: TGTGCCAGCAGCGCCCATGACAGCAACAATCAGCCCCAGCATTTT. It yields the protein CASSAHDSNNQPQHF.

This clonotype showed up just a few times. The CDR3: CASASDPNQPQHF. CDR3 nucleotides: TGTGCCAGCGCCTCCGATCCAAATCAGCCCCAGCATTTT. The rearrangement uses TRBV7-9 and TRBJ1-5; D unclear. This CDR3 comprises 13 residues. Trimming cost V 8 bases and J 4 bases, with 12 bases left between them. The germline gives CDR1 SEHNR, CDR2 FQNEAQ (reference sequence). The full variable domain, its missing parts supplied by reference TRBV7-9 and TRBJ1-5, is DTGVSQNPRHKITKRGQNVTFRCDPISEHNRLYWYRQTLGQGPEFLTYFQNEAQLEKSRLLSDRFSAERPKGSFSTLEIQRTEQGDSAMYLCASASDPNQPQHFGDGTRLSIL.

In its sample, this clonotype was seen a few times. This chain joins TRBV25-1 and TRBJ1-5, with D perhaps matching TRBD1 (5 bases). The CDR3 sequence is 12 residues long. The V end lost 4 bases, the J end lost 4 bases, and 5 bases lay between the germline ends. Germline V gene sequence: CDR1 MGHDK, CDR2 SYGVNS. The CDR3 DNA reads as TGTGCCAGCAGTGCAGGGAATCAGCCCCAGCATTTT. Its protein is CASSAGNQPQHF. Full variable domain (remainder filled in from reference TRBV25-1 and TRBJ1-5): EADIYQTPRYLVIGTGKKITLECSQTMGHDKMYWYQQDPGMELHLIHYSYGVNSTEKGDLSSESTVSRIRTEHFPLTLESARPSHTSQYLCASSAGNQPQHFGDGTRLSIL.

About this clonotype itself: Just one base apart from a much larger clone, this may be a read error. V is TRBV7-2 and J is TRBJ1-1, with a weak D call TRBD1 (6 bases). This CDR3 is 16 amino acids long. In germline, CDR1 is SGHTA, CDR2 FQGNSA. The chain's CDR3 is CASSLFPGDRNTEVFF. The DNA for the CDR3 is TGTGCCAGCAGCTTGTTTCCTGGTGACAGGAACACTGAAGTTTTCTTT.

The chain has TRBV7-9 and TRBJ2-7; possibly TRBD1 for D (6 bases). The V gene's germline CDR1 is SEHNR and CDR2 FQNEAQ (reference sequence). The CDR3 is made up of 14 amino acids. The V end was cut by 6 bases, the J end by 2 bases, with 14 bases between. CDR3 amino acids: CASSHAGATYEQYF. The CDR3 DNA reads TGTGCCAGCAGTCATGCAGGGGCGACCTACGAGCAGTACTTC.

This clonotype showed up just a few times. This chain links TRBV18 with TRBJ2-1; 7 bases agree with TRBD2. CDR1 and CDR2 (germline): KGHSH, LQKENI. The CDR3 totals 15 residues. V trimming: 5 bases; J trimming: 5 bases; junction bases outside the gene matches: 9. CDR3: CASSTTSAIDNEQFF. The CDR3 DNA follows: TGTGCCAGCTCAACAACTAGCGCCATCGACAATGAGCAGTTCTTC.

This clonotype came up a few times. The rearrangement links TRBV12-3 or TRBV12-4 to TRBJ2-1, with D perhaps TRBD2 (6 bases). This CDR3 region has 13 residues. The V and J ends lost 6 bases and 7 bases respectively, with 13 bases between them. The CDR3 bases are TGTGCCAGCAGATCCGACAGCGGGAATGAGCAGTTCTTC. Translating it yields CASRSDSGNEQFF.

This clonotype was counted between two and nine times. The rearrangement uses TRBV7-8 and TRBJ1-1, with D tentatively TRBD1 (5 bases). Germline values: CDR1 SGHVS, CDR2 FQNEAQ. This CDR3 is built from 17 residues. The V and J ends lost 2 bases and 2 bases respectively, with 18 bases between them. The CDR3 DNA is TGTGCCAGCAGCTTATACGCTCTTGGACATTTAAACACTGAAGCTTTCTTT. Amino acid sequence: CASSLYALGHLNTEAFF.

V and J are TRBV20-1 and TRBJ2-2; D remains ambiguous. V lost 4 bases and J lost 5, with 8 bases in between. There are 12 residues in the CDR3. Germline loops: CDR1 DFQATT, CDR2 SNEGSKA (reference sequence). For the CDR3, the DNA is TGCAGTGCTATACAAGGGACCGGGGAGCTGTTTTTT. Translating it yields CSAIQGTGELFF.

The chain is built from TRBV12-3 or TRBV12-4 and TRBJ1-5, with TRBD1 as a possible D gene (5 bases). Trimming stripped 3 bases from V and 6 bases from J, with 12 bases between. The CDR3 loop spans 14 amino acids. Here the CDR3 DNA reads TGTGCCAGCAGTTTCCCTGGGGGAGTTCAGCCCCAGCATTTT. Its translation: CASSFPGGVQPQHF.

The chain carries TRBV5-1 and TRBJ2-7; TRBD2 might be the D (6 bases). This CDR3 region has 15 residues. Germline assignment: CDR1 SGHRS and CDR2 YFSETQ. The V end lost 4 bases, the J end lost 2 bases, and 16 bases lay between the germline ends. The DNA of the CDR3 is TGCGCCAGCAGCATTGACCCCTCGGGGGCCTACGAGCAGTACTTC. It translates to CASSIDPSGAYEQYF.

CDR3 residues: CATSDLGNGTGMYNEQFF. The CDR3 DNA follows: TGTGCCACCAGTGATTTGGGCAACGGGACAGGGATGTACAATGAGCAGTTCTTC. The chain links TRBV24-1 to TRBJ2-1, with 9 bases fitting TRBD1. Germline V gene lookup returns CDR1 KGHDR and CDR2 SFDVKD. V was clipped by 0 bases and J by 4 bases; unmatched bases: 9. The CDR3 extends over 18 amino acids.

CDR3: CASSQTTDGANVLTF. CDR3 DNA sequence: TGCGCCAGCAGCCAGACGACAGACGGGGCCAACGTCCTGACTTTC. The chain couples TRBV4-3 to TRBJ2-6; possible D gene TRBD1, 5 bases. V was cut by 3 bases and J by 4 bases, with 10 bases left in between. Per the germline V gene, CDR1 is LGHNA and CDR2 is YSLEER. The CDR3 is 15 residues long.

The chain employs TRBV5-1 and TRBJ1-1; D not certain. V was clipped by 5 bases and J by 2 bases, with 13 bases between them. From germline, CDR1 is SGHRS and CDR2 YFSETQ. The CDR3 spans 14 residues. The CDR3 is CASRFGEANTEAFF. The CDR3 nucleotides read TGCGCCAGCAGGTTCGGCGAAGCTAACACTGAAGCTTTCTTT.

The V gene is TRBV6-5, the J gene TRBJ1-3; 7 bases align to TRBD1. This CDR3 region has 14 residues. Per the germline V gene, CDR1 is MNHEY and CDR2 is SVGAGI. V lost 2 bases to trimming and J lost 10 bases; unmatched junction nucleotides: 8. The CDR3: CASSYGGGFLTIYF. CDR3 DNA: TGTGCCAGCAGTTACGGAGGGGGCTTTTTGACCATATATTTT.

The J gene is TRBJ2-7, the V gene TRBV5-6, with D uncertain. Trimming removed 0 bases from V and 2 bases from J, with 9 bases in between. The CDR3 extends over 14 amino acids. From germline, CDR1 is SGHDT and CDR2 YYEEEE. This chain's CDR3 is CASSLALATYEQYF. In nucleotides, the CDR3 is TGTGCCAGCAGCTTGGCACTCGCGACCTACGAGCAGTACTTC.

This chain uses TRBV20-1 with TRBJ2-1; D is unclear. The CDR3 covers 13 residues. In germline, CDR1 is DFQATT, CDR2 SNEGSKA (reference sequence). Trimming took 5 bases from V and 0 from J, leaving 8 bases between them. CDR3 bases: TGCAGTGCTTCAGCGAGCTCCTACAATGAGCAGTTCTTC. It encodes CSASASSYNEQFF.

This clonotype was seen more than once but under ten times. The CDR3 protein is CASFRGTTDTQYF. CDR3 coding DNA: TGTGCCAGCTTTAGGGGGACGACAGATACGCAGTATTTT. The chain recombines TRBV2 with TRBJ2-3, with TRBD1 as a possible D gene (6 bases). The CDR3 sequence is 13 residues long. Germline V gene sequence: CDR1 SNHLY, CDR2 FYNNEI. The germline V and J ends were trimmed by 8 bases and 3 bases, with 12 bases remaining between them.